This passage covers 3 T cell receptor beta chains from one sample sequenced in a study of spatial heterogeneity in lung cancer. Described time point: sample taken at primary tumor resection. Unsorted samples of tumor, nontumor lung or frozen PBMC had their whole RNA sequenced. TCRdb re-called the 5' RACE reads through MiXCR, storing one row per CDR3 protein. This sample has about 30,000 distinct CDR3 sequences; approximately 8.4% occur once, and the top ten carry roughly 34%. Sample: PBMCs, taken at surgery. The receptors were sampled from a female donor with early-stage non-small cell lung cancer.

This clonotype occurred many times. The V gene is TRBV9, the J gene TRBJ2-2; 14 bases are a match to TRBD2. This CDR3 has 18 residues. In germline, CDR1 is SGDLS, CDR2 YYNGEE. V shed 3 bases, J shed 8 bases, and the junction held 12 bases outside the gene matches. CDR3 sequence: CASSAGGSGLAGVGELFF. CDR3 coding DNA: TGTGCCAGCAGCGCAGGTGGATCGGGACTAGCGGGAGTGGGGGAGCTGTTTTTT.

The chain has TRBV6-2 or TRBV6-3 and TRBJ2-1, with 15 bases lining up with TRBD2. This CDR3 contains 16 residues. Germline-derived CDR1 and CDR2 are MNHEY and SVGEGT. J lost 5 bases, V lost 5 bases, and 4 bases had no gene match. CDR3 amino acids: CASSRGLAGGHNEQFF. The CDR3, as DNA: TGTGCCAGCAGTAGAGGACTAGCGGGAGGGCACAATGAGCAGTTCTTC.

Many counts were recorded for this clonotype. V usage is TRBV6-6 and J usage is TRBJ2-6, with TRBD2 as a possible D gene (6 bases). In germline, CDR1 is MNHNY, CDR2 SVGAGI (reference sequence). The V end lost 6 bases, the J end lost 0 bases, and 9 bases lay between the germline ends. The CDR3 consists of 15 residues. For the CDR3, the DNA is TGTGCCAGCAGCCGGGACTTCTCTGGGGCCAACGTCCTGACTTTC. Its protein is CASSRDFSGANVLTF.